This T cell receptor beta chain was sequenced in a study of human thymus T cells. In germline, CDR1 is KGHSH, CDR2 LQKENI. V was clipped by 6 bases and J by 4 bases; unmatched bases: 6. The CDR3 is 15 residues long. Serving as donors were healthy Finnish infants, each of whom was having open corrective surgery for congenital heart defects. Only four of the eight donors provided a roughly 0.45-1 mL blood sample. Blood DNA came from all available leukocytes, not a fixed cell number. This table comes from immunoSEQ multiplex PCR, and its TCRdb copy is limited to in-frame clones, with some not included. The table includes some 44,000 clones, approximately 95% detected once.

The receptor was isolated from a girl under three years old with a congenital heart defect but otherwise immunologically healthy. The genes are TRBV18 and TRBJ1-5; 10 nucleotides agree with TRBD1. Specimen: blood. In nucleotides, the CDR3 is TGTGCCAGCTCGCCCGGGACAGGGGCGAATCAGCCCCAGCATTTT. It translates to CASSPGTGANQPQHF.